These 30 T cell receptor beta chains came from one sample sequenced in a study of T cell clonality in common variable immunodeficiency. The data were produced by immunoSEQ multiplex PCR, yet TCRdb's version contains in-frame clones alone and is incomplete. The specimen gives about 32,000 clones without singletons; the ten biggest hold 5.4%. The antigens these receptors bind are not known. Broader study findings: Reportedly, TCR beta sequences from common variable immunodeficiency showed fewer deletions and N-nucleotide insertions.

The sequencing input was peripheral blood mononuclear cells. These receptors were obtained from a human donor with common variable immunodeficiency.

Concerning this clone: Coverage ceases 3 residues before the CDR3 finishes, and the germline J gene fills in the end. The V call is TRBV2, the J call TRBJ2-7; a weak D match, TRBD1 (6 bases). CDR3 length equals 15 residues. V dropped 7 bases and J dropped 2 bases, with 18 bases sitting between them. CDR1 SNHLY and CDR2 FYNNEI come from the germline V gene. Here the CDR3 reads CASNAPGEKTYEQYF. The sequenced CDR3 bases are TGTGCCAGCAATGCCCCAGGGGAAAAAACCTACGAG.

Only a few counts were recorded for this clone. The CDR3 extends 3 residues past the end of the read, so its final part is completed from the germline J gene. V and J are TRBV19 and TRBJ2-1, with 12 bases that match TRBD1. The CDR3 is made up of 16 amino acids. Germline V gives CDR1 LNHDA, CDR2 SQIVND (reference sequence). V gave up 6 bases and J gave up 5 bases; unmatched junction bases: 8. The CDR3 loop is CASSQGQGALNNEQFF. CDR3 bases read: TGTGCCAGTAGCCAGGGACAGGGGGCATTAAACAATGAG.

About this clone: Read sequence stops 3 residues before the CDR3 end, and the germline J gene provides the missing end. The chain combines TRBV7-6 with TRBJ2-3, with 7 bases that match TRBD2. From germline, CDR1 is SGHVS and CDR2 FNYEAQ. Trimming at V came to 1 base and at J to 2 bases, leaving 9 bases not matched to a gene. CDR3 length: 17 residues. CDR3 DNA, as far as it was read: TGTGCCAGCAGCTTAGTTTCGGGGGGAACAACCACAGATACG. As protein: CASSLVSGGTTTDT. The complete CDR3 protein is CASSLVSGGTTTDTQYF.

The sample holds a few counts of this clone. Read sequence stops 3 residues before the CDR3 end, and the germline J gene provides the missing end. This chain joins TRBV30 and TRBJ2-7; D is possibly TRBD2 (5 bases). Germline V gene sequence: CDR1 GTSNPN, CDR2 SVGIG (reference sequence). Deletions cut 2 bases from V and 6 bases from J, with 8 bases between. CDR3 size: 11 residues. CDR3 DNA (partial): TGTGCCTGGAGTACTAGTGGCGAG. Protein sequence: CAWSTSGE. The entire CDR3 sequence reads CAWSTSGEQYF.

On this clone itself: The read gets to within 3 residues of the CDR3 end, and the germline J gene fills in the rest. The chain links TRBV19 to TRBJ2-3; TRBD2 agrees at 12 bases. Germline CDR1 is LNHDA and CDR2 is SQIVND (reference sequence). Unmatched junction bases numbered 10, after V lost 6 bases and J lost 3 bases. This CDR3 spans 17 amino acids. The sequenced part of the CDR3 DNA is TGTGCCAGTAGCCCACCTCTAGCGGGGGGGCCGACAGATACG. Translated: CASSPPLAGGPTDT. The whole CDR3 sequence reads CASSPPLAGGPTDTQYF.

In this sample, this clone turned up a few times. The DNA ends 3 residues before the CDR3 does, and the rest of the CDR3 is filled in from the germline J gene. The chain links TRBV30 to TRBJ1-3; 7 bases line up with TRBD1. The CDR3 is made up of 15 amino acids. V was clipped by 4 bases and J by 0 bases; unmatched bases: 6. Germline V gene sequence: CDR1 GTSNPN, CDR2 SVGIG (reference sequence). The CDR3: CAWTPWTGSGNTIYF. CDR3 DNA (partial): TGTGCCTGGACACCCTGGACAGGCTCTGGAAACACC.

This clone was found many times. Sequencing ends 3 residues short of the CDR3 end; the germline J gene provides the rest. The chain couples TRBV7-9 to TRBJ1-1; D remains unclear. Looked up from germline, CDR1 is SEHNR and CDR2 is FQNEAQ (reference sequence). The CDR3 extends over 11 amino acids. Trimming removed 2 bases at V and 5 bases at J, with 3 bases between. The CDR3 DNA, read in part, is TGTGCCAGCAGCTTATATACTGAA. This codes for CASSLYTE. The whole CDR3 sequence reads CASSLYTEAFF.

With regard to this clone: The sequence runs out 3 residues before the end of the CDR3; the remainder is reconstructed from the germline J gene. The rearrangement links TRBV2 to TRBJ2-7; D remains unclear. Between the trimmed V and J ends, which lost 5 bases and 4 bases, there was a span of 9 bases. CDR3 length equals 12 residues. Germline lookup yields CDR1 SNHLY and CDR2 FYNNEI. The DNA read from the CDR3 is TGTGCCAGCAGTACGACAAATTACGAG. As protein: CASSTTNYE. The full-length CDR3 reads as CASSTTNYEQYF.

In its sample, this clone was seen a few times. The CDR3 goes on 3 residues after the read ends, and that part is filled in from the germline J gene. The chain uses TRBV5-8 and TRBJ2-1; 7 nucleotides align to TRBD1. The V segment lost 6 bases and the J segment 7 bases; nucleotides outside the gene matches: 13. Per the germline V gene, CDR1 is SGHTS and CDR2 is YDEGEE. The CDR3 runs to 15 residues. CDR3 sequence reads: CASTLGTARGNEQFF. CDR3 DNA (partial): TGTGCCAGCACACTGGGGACAGCCAGGGGGAATGAG.

This clone was detected ten times or more. The CDR3: CAWSEGKDEAFF. The CDR3 bases that were read are TGTGCCTGGAGTGAGGGGAAGGATGAA. The chain combines TRBV30 with TRBJ1-1; TRBD1 might be the D (5 bases). The CDR3 end lies 3 residues beyond the end of the read and is filled in from the germline J gene. V was cut by 1 base and J by 7 bases, with 10 bases left in between. This CDR3 has 12 amino acids. The V gene's germline CDR1 is GTSNPN and CDR2 SVGIG (reference sequence).

This clone has a count of ten or more. The CDR3 extends 3 residues past the end of the read, so its final part is completed from the germline J gene. The chain has TRBV5-1 and TRBJ1-2, with D tentatively TRBD1 (5 bases). With 0 bases removed from V and 4 bases from J, the gap between germline ends came to 10 bases. The CDR3 is 14 residues long. From germline, CDR1 is SGHRS and CDR2 YFSETQ. The CDR3 DNA, read in part, is TGCGCCAGCAGCTTGGCGGCAGGGTCCTATGGC. It is translated as CASSLAAGSYG. The whole CDR3 sequence is CASSLAAGSYGYTF.

In regard to this clone: The read gets to within 3 residues of the CDR3 end, and the germline J gene fills in the rest. The chain has TRBV29-1 and TRBJ2-7, with 7 positions matching TRBD1. V trimming: 7 bases; J trimming: 4 bases; junction bases outside the gene matches: 4. CDR3 size: 11 residues. The germline CDR1 and CDR2 sequences are SQVTM and ANQGSEA. The CDR3 bases that were read are TGCAGCGGCGCACAGGGGTACGAG. It yields the protein CSGAQGYE. The full CDR3 is CSGAQGYEQYF.

This clone turned up a few times. Here the CDR3 reads CASSYEGARGVTDTQYF. The DNA read from the CDR3 is TGTGCCAGCAGTTACGAAGGGGCCCGAGGTGTCACAGATACG. The chain uses TRBV6-2 or TRBV6-3 and TRBJ2-3; D is perhaps TRBD1 (5 bases). The sequenced fragment ends 3 residues before the CDR3 boundary, so the rest is inferred from the germline J gene. The V end lost 2 bases, the J end lost 2 bases, and 17 bases lay between the germline ends. The CDR3 totals 17 residues. Germline values: CDR1 MNHEY, CDR2 SVGEGT.

This clone was recorded a few times. From the germline J gene comes the end of the CDR3, since the read stops 3 residues before it. J is TRBJ2-6 and V is TRBV2; TRBD1 matches 7 bases. The junction had 12 bases not matched to a gene; V was cut back by 7 bases and J by 0 bases. The CDR3 spans 18 residues. The germline V gene has CDR1 SNHLY and CDR2 FYNNEI. CDR3 bases read: TGTGCCAGCACCTACCGGGACAGCTCCAGCTCTGGGGCCAACGTC. It codes for CASTYRDSSSSGANV. The full CDR3 protein is CASTYRDSSSSGANVLTF.

The table lists this clone with many counts. The observed sequence ends 3 residues before the CDR3 terminus, with the missing tail filled in from the germline J gene. The gene calls are TRBV29-1 and TRBJ1-2; tentative D call: TRBD1 (6 bases). The CDR3 covers 15 residues. The germline gives CDR1 SQVTM, CDR2 ANQGSEA. The sequenced part of the CDR3 DNA is TGCAGCGTCATAACCACAGGGATGGGAGTTGGAGGC. It codes for CSVITTGMGVGG. The CDR3 in full is CSVITTGMGVGGYTF. Based on the CDR3 plus reference TRBV29-1 and TRBJ1-2, the full variable domain is SAVISQKPSRDICQRGTSLTIQCQVDSQVTMMFWYRQQPGQSLTLIATANQGSEATYESGFVIDKFPISRPNLTFSTLTVSNMSPEDSSIYLCSVITTGMGVGGYTFGSGTRLTVV.

Comments on this clone: The CDR3 is cut off 3 residues early in the read; its end comes from the germline J gene. This chain connects TRBV7-3 to TRBJ1-2; 10 bases are shared with TRBD1. The CDR3 has 14 amino acids. Germline loops: CDR1 SGHTA, CDR2 FQGTGA. The CDR3 region is CASSPRQGARGYTF. The sequenced CDR3 bases are TGTGCCAGCAGCCCACGACAGGGGGCAAGGGGC.

Details on this clone: Read sequence stops 3 residues before the CDR3 end, and the germline J gene provides the missing end. The chain recombines TRBV11-2 with TRBJ2-5; D remains unclear. The germline CDR1 and CDR2 sequences are SGHAT and FQNNGV. The V end lost 3 bases, the J end lost 5 bases, and 7 bases lay between the germline ends. This CDR3 region has 12 residues. The covered CDR3 bases are TGTGCCAGCAGCTTGGGCTGGGAGACC. This gives the protein CASSLGWET. The entire CDR3 protein reads CASSLGWETQYF.

As to this clone: With the read ending 3 residues before the CDR3 end, the germline J gene is used to fill in that end. The chain joins TRBV7-9 to TRBJ1-1, with 8 bases matching TRBD1. This CDR3 is 15 amino acids long. Per germline, CDR1 SEHNR and CDR2 FQNEAQ (reference sequence). Germline trimming cut 5 bases from V and 1 base from J; bases unmatched to any gene: 6. The covered CDR3 bases are TGTGCCAGCAGCCCAGGGGACAGGCGGAACACTGAA. This gives the protein CASSPGDRRNTE. The complete CDR3 reads CASSPGDRRNTEAFF.

A note on this clone: From the germline J gene comes the end of the CDR3, since the read stops 3 residues before it. This same CDR3 is encoded by further DNA sequences in the sample. The chain carries TRBV30 and TRBJ1-2; D might be TRBD1 (6 bases). There are 11 residues in the CDR3. The germline gives CDR1 GTSNPN, CDR2 SVGIG (reference sequence). The sequenced part of the CDR3 DNA is TGTGCCTGGAGTGCTGGGGGCGGC. Translated, it gives CAWSAGGG. The whole CDR3 protein reads CAWSAGGGYTF.

This clone was seen only a few times. One end of the junction is discordant with germline, which a read error may explain. The read ends 3 residues early relative to the CDR3; the germline J gene fills the gap. The rearrangement joins TRBV7-9 to TRBJ1-2; D remains ambiguous. This CDR3 region has 11 residues. Germline V CDR1 and CDR2: SEHNR, FQNEAQ (reference sequence). The sequenced CDR3 bases are TGTTCCAGCAACTCCGAGTATGGC. The encoded protein is CSSNSEYG. The whole CDR3 reads CSSNSEYGYTF.

The table lists this clone with many counts. The read ends 3 residues early relative to the CDR3; the germline J gene fills the gap. The V and J genes are TRBV5-6 and TRBJ1-5; D gene ambiguous. The CDR3 is 13 residues long. The germline V gene has CDR1 SGHDT and CDR2 YYEEEE. V dropped 2 bases and J dropped 2 bases, with 5 bases sitting between them. CDR3 DNA (partial): TGTGCCAGCAGCTTCCTCGGCAATCAGCCC. It codes for CASSFLGNQP. The entire CDR3 is CASSFLGNQPQHF.

This clone was detected only a few times. The read halts 3 residues ahead of the CDR3 end, with the missing end drawn from the germline J gene. V and J are TRBV7-2 and TRBJ1-1; 8 bases are a match to TRBD1. The CDR3 runs 13 residues. CDR1 SGHTA and CDR2 FQGNSA come from the germline V gene. The junction had 4 bases not matched to a gene; V was cut back by 7 bases and J by 3 bases. CDR3 residues: CASTTGGDTEAFF. The sequenced part of the CDR3 DNA is TGTGCCAGCACCACAGGGGGGGACACTGAA. The variable domain in full, completed from reference TRBV7-2 and TRBJ1-1, reads GAGVSQSPSNKVTEKGKDVELRCDPISGHTALYWYRQSLGQGLEFLIYFQGNSAPDKSGLPSDRFSAERTGGSVSTLTIQRTQQEDSAVYLCASTTGGDTEAFFGQGTRLTVV.

Worth noting for this clone: The read falls 3 residues short of the CDR3 end, and the missing part is taken from the germline J gene. The chain employs TRBV2 and TRBJ2-2; D possibly corresponds to TRBD1 (5 bases). From germline, CDR1 is SNHLY and CDR2 FYNNEI. V lost 2 bases and J lost 0, with 7 bases in between. The CDR3 is made up of 15 amino acids. CDR3 sequence reads: CASSERQPNTGELFF. Partial CDR3 DNA: TGTGCCAGCAGTGAAAGACAGCCGAACACCGGGGAG.

This clone was seen more than once but under ten times. The CDR3 end lies 3 residues beyond the end of the read and is filled in from the germline J gene. The chain employs TRBV30 and TRBJ1-4, with 9 bases aligning to TRBD1. This CDR3 spans 16 amino acids. CDR1 is GTSNPN, CDR2 SVGIG, per germline (reference sequence). V lost 1 base and J lost 1; bases outside the gene matches: 4. Partial CDR3 DNA: TGTGCCTGGAGTGGGGACAGGGTGAGAACTAATGAAAAA. The encoded protein is CAWSGDRVRTNEK. The entire CDR3 sequence reads CAWSGDRVRTNEKLFF. The full variable domain, with the rest looked up from reference TRBV30 and TRBJ1-4, is SQTIHQWPATLVQPVGSPLSLECTVEGTSNPNLYWYRQAAGRGLQLLFYSVGIGQISSEVPQNLSASRPQDRQFILSSKKLLLSDSGFYLCAWSGDRVRTNEKLFFGSGTQLSVL.

On this clone itself: The read terminates 3 residues ahead of where the CDR3 ends, so the germline J gene completes it. The chain joins TRBV6-2 or TRBV6-3 to TRBJ2-6; D gene uncertain. There are 17 residues in the CDR3. Germline CDR1 reads MNHEY; CDR2 reads SVGEGT. V lost 5 bases to trimming and J lost 0 bases, with 14 bases between them. The CDR3 DNA, read in part, is TGTGCCAGCAGTCATGAACAGCTCTACTCTGGGGCCAACGTC. This sequence encodes CASSHEQLYSGANV. The complete CDR3 protein is CASSHEQLYSGANVLTF.

Details on this clone: The read ends 3 residues shy of where the CDR3 ends; the end is completed using the germline J gene. The chain joins TRBV19 to TRBJ1-2; maybe TRBD1 (5 bases). This CDR3 has 18 amino acids. Germline CDR1 reads LNHDA; CDR2 reads SQIVND (reference sequence). The CDR3 is CASSISIWTKGPRYGYTF. The sequenced CDR3 bases are TGTGCCAGTAGTATTAGTATTTGGACCAAGGGGCCCCGGTACGGC.

This clone was counted at least ten times. The CDR3 goes on 3 residues after the read ends, and that part is filled in from the germline J gene. The chain couples TRBV7-2 to TRBJ2-1; D possibly corresponds to TRBD1 (6 bases). CDR1 and CDR2 from the germline V gene are SGHTA and FQGNSA. The CDR3 sequence is 13 residues long. Trimming pared 5 bases from V and 5 bases from J, leaving 10 bases between. The CDR3 reads CASSPAGDNEQFF. CDR3 DNA, as far as it was read: TGTGCCAGCAGCCCTGCAGGGGACAATGAG.

The table lists this clone with many counts. The CDR3 goes on 3 residues after the read ends, and that part is filled in from the germline J gene. The rearrangement uses TRBV2 and TRBJ1-6; TRBD1 matches at 7 bases. The CDR3 has 16 amino acids. V shed 6 bases, J shed 7 bases, and the junction held 12 bases outside the gene matches. Germline V gene data show CDR1 as SNHLY and CDR2 as FYNNEI. The CDR3 sequence: CASRASGQTVNSPLHF. The covered CDR3 bases are TGTGCCAGCAGGGCTTCGGGACAGACTGTCAATTCACCC. Using reference TRBV2 and TRBJ1-6 for the parts outside the CDR3, the full variable domain is EPEVTQTPSHQVTQMGQEVILRCVPISNHLYFYWYRQILGQKVEFLVSFYNNEISEKSEIFDDQFSVERPDGSNFTLKIRSTKLEDSAMYFCASRASGQTVNSPLHFGNGTRLTVT.

With regard to this clone: The read finishes 3 residues shy of the CDR3 end, and the germline J gene is used to complete it. The rearrangement uses TRBV7-3 and TRBJ2-1; D is unresolved. Germline values: CDR1 SGHTA, CDR2 FQGTGA. Trimming shortened V by 4 bases and J by 0 bases, and 13 bases separated the two germline ends. This CDR3 has 16 amino acids. Incomplete CDR3 DNA: TGTGCCAGCAGCTCTCTTACGAGTAGCTCCTACAATGAG. This gives the protein CASSSLTSSSYNE. The complete CDR3 reads CASSSLTSSSYNEQFF.

This clone was recorded many times. Read coverage stops 3 residues before the CDR3 terminus; the germline J gene supplies the remainder. The chain combines TRBV7-9 with TRBJ1-6, with 10 bases fitting TRBD1. CDR3 length: 13 amino acids. Germline V CDR1 and CDR2: SEHNR, FQNEAQ (reference sequence). Trimming cost V 8 bases and J 8 bases; bases outside gene matches: 3. CDR3 DNA (partial): TGTGCCAGCGTTGGGACAGGGGATTCACCC. Translation gives CASVGTGDSP. The complete CDR3 protein is CASVGTGDSPLHF.